The present T cell receptor beta chain was sequenced within a study of T-cell reconstitution after alpha-beta-depleted transplantation in children. The CDR3 loop spans 17 amino acids. Germline CDR1 reads ENHRY; CDR2 reads SYGVKD. General study points: The origin of alpha-beta T cells about two months after transplant was reportedly several hundred expanded graft clones. Counts and diversity of T cells one year after transplant came mostly from newly produced T cells.

TCRbeta library preparation incorporated unique molecular identifiers. TCRdb analysed the PCR reads with MiXCR anew, one entry per CDR3 protein. The table has 500,000 or so distinct CDR3 sequences, 9.5% to 12% seen once. To note about this clonotype: The antigen is undetermined. An end of the junction differs from the germline gene, which may be a read error.

Sequenced material: PBMCs, mostly from graft donor cells, taken 180 days after TCRalphabeta/CD19-depleted stem cell transplant. The rearrangement uses TRBV10-3 and TRBJ2-6, with D perhaps TRBD1 (6 bases). This TCR came from a female patient between 2 and 15 years old who had a stem cell transplant for aplastic anemia, so the T cells may come from the graft donor. The CDR3 DNA reads TGTGCCATCAGTGAGTCGGGACGCCGCTCAGGGGCCAACGGCCTGACTTTC. Its translation: CAISESGRRSGANGLTF.